The 3 T cell receptor beta chains in this list originate from one sample, sequenced in a study of radiotherapy plus CTLA-4 blockade in lung cancer. Some clones are missing from TCRdb's copy, which holds only in-frame ones; the method was immunoSEQ multiplex PCR. The sample contains fewer than 50,000 clones, around 85% of which appear only once. Sequenced here: peripheral blood, sampled from a patient treated with radiotherapy plus ipilimumab. These receptors were collected from a human donor with non-small cell lung cancer whose response to radiotherapy plus ipilimumab could not be evaluated.

The chain joins TRBV11-2 to TRBJ2-5, with TRBD1 matching 8 bases. CDR3 length: 16 residues. Germline V lookup: CDR1 SGHAT, CDR2 FQNNGV. The V and J ends lost 5 bases and 6 bases, in that order; junction bases with no gene match: 14. The CDR3, as DNA: TGTGCCAGCAGCCCCGTGGGGACAGGCCGGGGGAAGACCCAGTACTTC. Translation: CASSPVGTGRGKTQYF. Combining the CDR3 with reference TRBV11-2 and TRBJ2-5 gives the whole variable domain EAGVAQSPRYKIIEKRQSVAFWCNPISGHATLYWYQQILGQGPKLLIQFQNNGVVDDSQLPKDRFSAERLKGVDSTLKIQPAKLEDSAVYLCASSPVGTGRGKTQYFGPGTRLLVL.

The rearrangement joins TRBV6-5 to TRBJ2-7; the D is unclear. CDR1 and CDR2 (germline): MNHEY, SVGAGI. The ends were cut back, 8 bases at V and 5 bases at J, with 16 bases in the middle. The CDR3 is 13 amino acids. CDR3 nucleotide sequence: TGTGCCAGCGCAGGTGGCAACTTGAACGAGCAGTACTTC. This sequence encodes CASAGGNLNEQYF.

This clone was counted once. V is TRBV6-5 and J is TRBJ2-5, with 13 positions matching TRBD2. Germline assignment: CDR1 MNHEY and CDR2 SVGAGI. This CDR3 has 14 residues. Losses at the gene ends were 4 bases for V and 6 bases for J; bases not matched to a gene: 2. The CDR3 loop reads CASSLTSGGKTQYF. The CDR3 nucleotides read TGTGCCAGCAGTTTGACTAGCGGGGGGAAGACCCAGTACTTC.